This TCR beta chain was obtained from a study of cytomegalovirus exposure and HLA in healthy donors. Whole-study results and caveats: Some V segments, including TRBV6-2 and TRBV6-3, were excluded as indistinguishable. In a later analysis, TCR beta V- and J-gene trimming was associated with a missense DCLRE1C variant. Reported performance of the classifier showed diagnosis of cytomegalovirus status with high specificity and sensitivity.

This CDR3 spans 13 amino acids. Germline CDR1 MNHNS, CDR2 SASEGT. The V end was cut by 6 bases, the J end by 5 bases, with 11 bases between. PCR used 60 Vbeta primers and 13 Jbeta primers. The protocol was immunoSEQ multiplex PCR, while the TCRdb copy is restricted to in-frame clones and leaves out a portion. The sample lists around 150,000 clones; approximately 80% were seen once. To note about this clone: Its antigen is unidentified.

The chain uses TRBV6-1 and TRBJ2-1; D remains unclear. Sequenced material: PBMCs. The sequence derives from a man aged 30 to 45 in good health and CMV-seropositive. CDR3 bases: TGTGCCAGCAGGTTAGACGGAGACAATGAGCAGTTCTTC. This gives the protein CASRLDGDNEQFF.